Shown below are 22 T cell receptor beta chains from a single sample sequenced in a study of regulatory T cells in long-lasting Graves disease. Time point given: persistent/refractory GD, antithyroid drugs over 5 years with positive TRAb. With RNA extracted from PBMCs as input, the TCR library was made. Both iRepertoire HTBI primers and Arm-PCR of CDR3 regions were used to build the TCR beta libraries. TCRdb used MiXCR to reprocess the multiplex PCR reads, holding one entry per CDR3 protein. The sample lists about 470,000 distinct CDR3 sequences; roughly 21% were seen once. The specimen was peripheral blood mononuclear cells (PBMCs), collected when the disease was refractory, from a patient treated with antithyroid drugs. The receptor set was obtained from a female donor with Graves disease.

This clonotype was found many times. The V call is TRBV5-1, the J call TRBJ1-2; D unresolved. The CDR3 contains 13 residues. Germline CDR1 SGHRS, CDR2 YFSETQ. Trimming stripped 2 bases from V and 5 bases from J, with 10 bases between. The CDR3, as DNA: TGCGCCAGCAGCTTTGACCGGGAATATGGCTACACCTTC. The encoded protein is CASSFDREYGYTF.

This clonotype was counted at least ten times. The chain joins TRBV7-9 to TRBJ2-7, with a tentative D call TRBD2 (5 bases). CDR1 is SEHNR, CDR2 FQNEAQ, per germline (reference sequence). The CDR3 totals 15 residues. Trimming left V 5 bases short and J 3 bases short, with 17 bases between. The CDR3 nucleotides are TGTGCCAGCAGCCCTTTAGGCCCTCGGGGCTACGAGCAGTACTTC. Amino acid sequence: CASSPLGPRGYEQYF.

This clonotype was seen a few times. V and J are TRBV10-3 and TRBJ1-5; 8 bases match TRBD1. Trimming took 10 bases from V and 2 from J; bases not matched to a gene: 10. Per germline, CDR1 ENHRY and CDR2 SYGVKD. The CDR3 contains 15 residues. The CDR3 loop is CATGTVTGGNQPQHF. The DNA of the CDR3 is TGTGCCACCGGGACAGTGACAGGGGGCAATCAGCCCCAGCATTTT.

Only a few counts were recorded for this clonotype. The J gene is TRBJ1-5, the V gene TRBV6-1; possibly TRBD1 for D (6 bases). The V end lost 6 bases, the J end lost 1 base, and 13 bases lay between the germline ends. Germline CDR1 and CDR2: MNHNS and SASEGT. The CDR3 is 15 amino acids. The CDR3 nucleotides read TGTGCCAGCAGACGCGGGACAATAAGCAATCAGCCCCAGCATTTT. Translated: CASRRGTISNQPQHF.

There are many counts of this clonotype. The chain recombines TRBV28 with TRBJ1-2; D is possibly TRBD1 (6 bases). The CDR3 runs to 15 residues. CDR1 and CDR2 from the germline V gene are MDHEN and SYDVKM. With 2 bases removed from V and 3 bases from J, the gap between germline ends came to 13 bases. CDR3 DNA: TGTGCCAGCAGTTTAATGGCGGGGGCAGACTATGGCTACACCTTC. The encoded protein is CASSLMAGADYGYTF.

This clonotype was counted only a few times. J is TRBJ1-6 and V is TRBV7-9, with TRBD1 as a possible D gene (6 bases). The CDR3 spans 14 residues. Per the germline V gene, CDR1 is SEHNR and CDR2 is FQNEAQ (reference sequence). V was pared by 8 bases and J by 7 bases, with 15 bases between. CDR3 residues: CASEGGGGNSPLHF. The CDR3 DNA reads TGTGCCAGCGAAGGGGGGGGAGGCAATTCACCCCTCCACTTT.

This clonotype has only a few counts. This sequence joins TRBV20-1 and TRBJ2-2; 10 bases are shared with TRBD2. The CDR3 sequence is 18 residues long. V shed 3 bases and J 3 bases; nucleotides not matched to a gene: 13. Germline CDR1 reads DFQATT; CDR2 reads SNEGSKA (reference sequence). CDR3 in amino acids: CSARSLGGSGGYTGELFF. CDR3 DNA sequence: TGCAGTGCTAGGTCCCTAGGGGGTAGCGGGGGGTACACCGGGGAGCTGTTTTTT.

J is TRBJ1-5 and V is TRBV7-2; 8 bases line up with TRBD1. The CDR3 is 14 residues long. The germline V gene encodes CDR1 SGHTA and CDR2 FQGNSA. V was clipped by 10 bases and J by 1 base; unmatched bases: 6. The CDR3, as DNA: TGTGCCACCAAGACAGGGGCGAGCAATCAGCCCCAGCATTTT. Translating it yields CATKTGASNQPQHF.

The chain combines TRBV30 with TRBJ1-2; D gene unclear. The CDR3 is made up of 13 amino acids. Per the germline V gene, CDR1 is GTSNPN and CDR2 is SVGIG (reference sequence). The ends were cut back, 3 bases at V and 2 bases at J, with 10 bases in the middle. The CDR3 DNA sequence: TGTGCCTGGAGCCCTGGCCTAAACTATGGCTACACCTTC. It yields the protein CAWSPGLNYGYTF.

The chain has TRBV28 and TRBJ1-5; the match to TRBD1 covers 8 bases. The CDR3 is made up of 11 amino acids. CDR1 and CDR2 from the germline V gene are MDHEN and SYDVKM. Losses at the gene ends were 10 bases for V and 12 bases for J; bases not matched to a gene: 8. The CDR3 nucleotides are TGTGCCATCGGACAGGGAGAGTACCAGCATTTT. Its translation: CAIGQGEYQHF.

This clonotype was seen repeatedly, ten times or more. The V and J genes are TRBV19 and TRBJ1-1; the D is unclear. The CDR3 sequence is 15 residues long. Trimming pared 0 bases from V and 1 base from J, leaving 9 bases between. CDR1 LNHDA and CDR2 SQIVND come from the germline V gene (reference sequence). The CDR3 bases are TGTGCCAGTAGTATAGATCTCGAAGCGAACACTGAAGCTTTCTTT. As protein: CASSIDLEANTEAFF.

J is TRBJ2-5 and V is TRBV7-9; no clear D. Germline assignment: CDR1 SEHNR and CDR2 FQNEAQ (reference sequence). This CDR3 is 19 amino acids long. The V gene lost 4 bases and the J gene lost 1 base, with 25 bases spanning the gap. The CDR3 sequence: CASSSLRSPKRLFQETQYF. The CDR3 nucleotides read TGTGCCAGCAGCTCCCTTAGGAGTCCCAAAAGGTTGTTCCAAGAGACCCAGTACTTC.

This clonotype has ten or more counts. Here the CDR3 DNA reads TGTGCCAGCAGCCATTCCGGCGAGCAGTACTTC. Protein: CASSHSGEQYF. The chain employs TRBV6-2 or TRBV6-3 and TRBJ2-7; D not certain. Germline lookup yields CDR1 MNHEY and CDR2 SVGEGT. V lost 6 bases, J lost 6 bases, and 9 bases lay in between. The CDR3 contains 11 residues.

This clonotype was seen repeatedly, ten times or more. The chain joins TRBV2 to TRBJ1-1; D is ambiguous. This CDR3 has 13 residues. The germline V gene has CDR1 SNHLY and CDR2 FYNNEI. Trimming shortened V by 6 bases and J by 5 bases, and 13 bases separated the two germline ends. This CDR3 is CASRIFPGTEAFF. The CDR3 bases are TGTGCCAGCAGAATCTTCCCGGGGACTGAAGCTTTCTTT. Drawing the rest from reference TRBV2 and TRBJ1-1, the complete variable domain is EPEVTQTPSHQVTQMGQEVILRCVPISNHLYFYWYRQILGQKVEFLVSFYNNEISEKSEIFDDQFSVERPDGSNFTLKIRSTKLEDSAMYFCASRIFPGTEAFFGQGTRLTVV.

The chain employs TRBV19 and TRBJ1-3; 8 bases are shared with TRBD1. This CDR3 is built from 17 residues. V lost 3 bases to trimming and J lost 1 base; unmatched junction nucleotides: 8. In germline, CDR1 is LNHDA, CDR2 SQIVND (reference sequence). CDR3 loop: CASSISGTGISGNTIYF. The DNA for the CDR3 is TGTGCCAGTAGTATCTCCGGGACAGGAATTTCTGGAAACACCATATATTTT.

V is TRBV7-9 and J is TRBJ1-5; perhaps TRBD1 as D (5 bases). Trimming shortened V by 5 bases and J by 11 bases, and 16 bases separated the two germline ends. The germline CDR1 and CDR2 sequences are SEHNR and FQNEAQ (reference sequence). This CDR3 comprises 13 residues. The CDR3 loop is CASSPGQRGTQHF. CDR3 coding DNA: TGTGCCAGCAGCCCCGGCCAAAGGGGCACCCAGCATTTT. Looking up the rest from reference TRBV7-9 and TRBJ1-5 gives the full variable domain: DTGVSQNPRHKITKRGQNVTFRCDPISEHNRLYWYRQTLGQGPEFLTYFQNEAQLEKSRLLSDRFSAERPKGSFSTLEIQRTEQGDSAMYLCASSPGQRGTQHFGDGTRLSIL.

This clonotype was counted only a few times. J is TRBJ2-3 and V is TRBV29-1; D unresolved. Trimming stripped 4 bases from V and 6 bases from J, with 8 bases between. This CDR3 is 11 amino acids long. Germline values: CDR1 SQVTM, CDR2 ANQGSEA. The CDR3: CSVGLGDTQYF. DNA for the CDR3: TGCAGCGTTGGGTTAGGGGATACGCAGTATTTT.

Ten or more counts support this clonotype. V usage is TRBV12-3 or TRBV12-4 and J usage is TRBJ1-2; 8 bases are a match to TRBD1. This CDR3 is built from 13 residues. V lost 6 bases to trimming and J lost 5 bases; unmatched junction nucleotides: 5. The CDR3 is CASSPTGEYGYTF. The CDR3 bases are TGTGCCAGCAGCCCGACAGGGGAATATGGCTACACCTTC.

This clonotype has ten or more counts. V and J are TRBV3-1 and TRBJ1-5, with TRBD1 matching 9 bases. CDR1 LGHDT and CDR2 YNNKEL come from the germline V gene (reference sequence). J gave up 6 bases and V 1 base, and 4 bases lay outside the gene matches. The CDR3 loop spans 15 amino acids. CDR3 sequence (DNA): TGTGCCAGCAGCCAAGGGACAGGGGAAGGTCAGCCCCAGCATTTT. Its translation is CASSQGTGEGQPQHF.

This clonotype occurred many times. CDR3 amino acids: CASSLDIGQAFF. The CDR3 DNA sequence: TGTGCCAGCAGCTTGGATATCGGACAAGCTTTCTTT. This chain uses TRBV11-2 with TRBJ1-1, with D hard to call. The CDR3 runs to 12 residues. Germline CDR1 SGHAT, CDR2 FQNNGV. Trimming removed 3 bases at V and 9 bases at J, with 11 bases between.

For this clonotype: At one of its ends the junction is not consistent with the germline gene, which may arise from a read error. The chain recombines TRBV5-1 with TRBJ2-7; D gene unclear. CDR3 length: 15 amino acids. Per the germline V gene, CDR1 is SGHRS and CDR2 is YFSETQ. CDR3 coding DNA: TGTGCCAGCAAAAATCGGGCGGTAAACCCCCACGAGCAGTACTTC. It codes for CASKNRAVNPHEQYF. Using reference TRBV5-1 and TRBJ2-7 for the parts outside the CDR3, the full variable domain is KAGVTQTPRYLIKTRGQQVTLSCSPISGHRSVSWYQQTPGQGLQFLFEYFSETQRNKGNFPGRFSGRQFSNSRSEMNVSTLELGDSALYLCASKNRAVNPHEQYFGPGTRLTVT.

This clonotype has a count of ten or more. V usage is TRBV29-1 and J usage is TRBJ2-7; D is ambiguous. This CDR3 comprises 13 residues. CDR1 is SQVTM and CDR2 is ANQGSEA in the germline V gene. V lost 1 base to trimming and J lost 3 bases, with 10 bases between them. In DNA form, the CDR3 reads TGCAGCGTTGAAGTTGGAGCAGACTACGAGCAGTACTTC. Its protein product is CSVEVGADYEQYF.